The entry below gives a single T cell receptor beta chain sequence along with its context. This record belongs to a study of T cell clones after liver transplantation. This CDR3 region has 16 residues. Trimming left V 0 bases short and J 5 bases short, with 14 bases between. Per germline, CDR1 SGHNT and CDR2 YYREEE (reference sequence). TCRdb's table, derived via immunoSEQ multiplex PCR, lists solely in-frame clones and lacks some. The sample gives over 100,000 clones, approximately 78% of which show up once; around 0.94% is in the top ten. Source: CD4+ T cells from blood, taken before liver transplant. This chain links TRBV5-4 with TRBJ2-2; tentative D call: TRBD2 (6 bases). This sequence originates from a human donor who received a liver transplant. The CDR3 is CASSLDVGGGTGELFF. The CDR3 bases are TGTGCCAGCAGCTTGGACGTGGGAGGTGGAACCGGGGAGCTGTTTTTT.